What follows are 3 T cell receptor beta chains derived from one specimen sequenced in a study of blood T cell repertoires in COVID-19. Clones were sequenced by immunoSEQ multiplex PCR, and TCRdb holds only the in-frame ones, with some missing. The sample has roughly 120,000 clones; about 80% are singletons. Material: peripheral blood. Every receptor here comes from a man in his 70s with active or convalescent COVID-19.

V gene TRBV29-1 combines with J gene TRBJ2-1; perhaps TRBD2 as D (6 bases). CDR1 SQVTM and CDR2 ANQGSEA come from the germline V gene. V lost 7 bases to trimming and J lost 8 bases, with 15 bases between them. The CDR3 covers 12 residues. DNA of the CDR3: TGCAGCGCAAGGAGGGGATGGGATGAGCAGTTCTTC. Translated, it gives CSARRGWDEQFF.

The V gene is TRBV7-2, the J gene TRBJ1-3, with D possibly being TRBD1 (6 bases). V was shortened by 5 bases and J by 3 bases, with 14 bases between the two germline ends. The CDR3 totals 15 residues. Germline loops: CDR1 SGHTA, CDR2 FQGNSA. The CDR3 nucleotides read TGTGCCAGCAGCCTCGGGGGGGCGAATGGAAACACCATATATTTT. This codes for CASSLGGANGNTIYF.

The chain couples TRBV30 to TRBJ2-1; 8 nucleotides match TRBD1. Losses at the gene ends were 3 bases for V and 7 bases for J; bases not matched to a gene: 2. This CDR3 is built from 12 residues. Germline CDR1 and CDR2: GTSNPN and SVGIG (reference sequence). CDR3 in DNA: TGTGCCTGGAGGGGGACAGGAAATGAGCAGTTCTTC. This sequence encodes CAWRGTGNEQFF.